The T cell receptor (beta chain) under discussion was sequenced for a study of shared clonotypes between healthy human individuals. Clones were sequenced by immunoSEQ multiplex PCR, and TCRdb holds only the in-frame ones, with some missing. The repertoire holds about 1.1 million clones, with roughly 74% as singletons. The germline V gene encodes CDR1 MDHEN and CDR2 SYDVKM. The J segment lost 7 bases and the V segment lost 4 bases, leaving 16 bases of the junction unmatched. The CDR3 is made up of 18 amino acids. Study-wide results and limits: Rarefaction indicated that sorted-subset sequencing remained incomplete although depth was large. Naive CD4 clonotype sharing across a few donors was around 5.5%. Limited genetic and exposure-history diversity came from having few donors.

Comments on this clone: Antigen: not known.

The chain recombines TRBV28 with TRBJ1-2; 12 nucleotides match TRBD1. This TCR was sampled from a man aged 18 to 30 in good health. Some clones in this sample may be carry-over from other donors' samples. Source material: memory CD4+ T cells from PBMCs. The sample's subset: CD45RA-negative fraction. CDR3 sequence reads: CASSSQPGQGARQVGYTF. The CDR3 DNA reads as TGTGCCAGCAGTTCGCAACCGGGACAGGGGGCGCGTCAGGTTGGCTACACCTTC.